The 25 T cell receptor beta chains below were found in one sample sequenced in a study of cytomegalovirus exposure and HLA in healthy donors. The PCR employed 60 Vbeta primers together with 13 Jbeta primers. Here immunoSEQ multiplex PCR was the method, and the copy in TCRdb shows in-frame clones only, minus some. The sample carries about 190,000 clones, 80% to 85% recorded once. The sequenced material came from PBMCs. These receptors were collected from a boy aged 5-17 years in good health and CMV-seronegative.

The chain links TRBV7-9 to TRBJ2-3; tentatively, D is TRBD2 (6 bases). Germline V CDR1 and CDR2: SEHNR, FQNEAQ (reference sequence). The V end was cut by 4 bases, the J end by 2 bases, with 16 bases between. The CDR3 contains 16 residues. The CDR3 DNA reads TGTGCCAGCAGCTCAACGGGACTTGGAAACACAGATACGCAGTATTTT. This sequence encodes CASSSTGLGNTDTQYF.

The DNA of the CDR3 is TGTGCCAGCAGCTCACTCACACCAGGGGTAGGTCAGGATGGCTACACCTTC. It codes for CASSSLTPGVGQDGYTF. V usage is TRBV7-9 and J usage is TRBJ1-2, with D possibly matching TRBD1 (6 bases). The CDR3 extends over 17 amino acids. V gave up 4 bases and J gave up 6 bases, with 24 bases separating them. Germline loops: CDR1 SEHNR, CDR2 FQNEAQ (reference sequence).

The chain recombines TRBV6-5 with TRBJ2-7; the D gene is possibly TRBD2 (6 bases). The CDR3 extends over 12 amino acids. V lost 6 bases, J lost 3 bases, and 9 bases lay in between. Germline lookup yields CDR1 MNHEY and CDR2 SVGAGI. CDR3 in DNA: TGTGCCAGCAGACCAGCGGGCTACGAGCAGTACTTC. Its protein is CASRPAGYEQYF.

About this clone: The junction departs from the called germline gene at one end, perhaps through a read error. This rearrangement joins TRBV7-7 to TRBJ2-7; maybe TRBD1 (6 bases). CDR1 and CDR2 from the germline V gene are SSHAT and FNYEAQ (reference sequence). The CDR3 sequence is 13 residues long. The CDR3, as DNA: TGTGCTAGCAGCAGAAAGGACAGAGCCGAGCAGTACTTC. It codes for CASSRKDRAEQYF.

The rearrangement links TRBV6-4 to TRBJ1-2, with 8 bases lining up with TRBD1. From germline, CDR1 is MRHNA and CDR2 SNTAGT. Trimming at V came to 0 bases and at J to 8 bases, leaving 2 bases not matched to a gene. CDR3 length equals 13 residues. CDR3 protein: CASSDSTGDGYTF. CDR3 in DNA: TGTGCCAGCAGTGACTCGACAGGGGACGGCTACACCTTC.

This chain joins TRBV28 and TRBJ2-7; 10 nucleotides agree with TRBD2. V gave up 6 bases and J gave up 4 bases; unmatched junction bases: 9. The CDR3 contains 15 residues. Per germline, CDR1 MDHEN and CDR2 SYDVKM. The CDR3 nucleotides are TGTGCCAGCAGCCCCAGACTAGCGGGCCCTTACGAGCAGTACTTC. Translated, it gives CASSPRLAGPYEQYF.

V and J are TRBV10-2 and TRBJ2-3; TRBD1 agrees at 11 bases. Trimming at V came to 8 bases and at J to 2 bases, leaving 3 bases not matched to a gene. Germline CDR1 reads WSHSY; CDR2 reads SAAADI. The CDR3 runs to 14 residues. CDR3 sequence: CASGQGAPTDTQYF. The CDR3 region has the DNA TGCGCCAGCGGACAGGGGGCCCCCACAGATACGCAGTATTTT.

The chain has TRBV7-3 and TRBJ1-6, with D maybe TRBD1 (6 bases). CDR1 and CDR2 from the germline V gene are SGHTA and FQGTGA. This CDR3 is 18 amino acids long. Trimming shortened V by 1 base and J by 2 bases, and 15 bases separated the two germline ends. The CDR3 bases are TGTGCCAGCAGCTTAAGGGGGCCGGGCGGCGCCTATAATTCACCCCTCCACTTT. Residues: CASSLRGPGGAYNSPLHF.

The gene calls are TRBV10-1 and TRBJ1-2; D gene ambiguous. With 4 bases removed from V and 3 bases from J, the gap between germline ends came to 9 bases. This CDR3 has 13 residues. Germline V gene data show CDR1 as WNHNN and CDR2 as SYGVQD (reference sequence). CDR3 nucleotides: TGCGCCAGCAGTGGATGGGCCGACTATGGCTACACCTTC. It codes for CASSGWADYGYTF.

The chain employs TRBV2 and TRBJ2-2; TRBD2 matches at 8 bases. The J segment lost 5 bases and the V segment lost 5 bases, leaving 13 bases of the junction unmatched. This CDR3 spans 17 amino acids. Germline-derived CDR1 and CDR2 are SNHLY and FYNNEI. The CDR3 loop reads CASSSRGGLAVTGELFF. CDR3 coding DNA: TGTGCCAGCAGTTCCCGGGGGGGACTGGCTGTTACCGGGGAGCTGTTTTTT.

The V call is TRBV27, the J call TRBJ1-5; TRBD1 aligns across 9 bases. V was pared by 5 bases and J by 6 bases, with 5 bases of the junction left unmatched. Germline-derived CDR1 and CDR2 are MNHEY and SMNVEV (reference sequence). This CDR3 has 14 residues. CDR3 region: CASSLQGASQPQHF. The CDR3 coding sequence is TGTGCCAGCAGTCTACAGGGGGCGTCTCAGCCCCAGCATTTT.

The chain uses TRBV4-2 and TRBJ1-1; no definite D call. Germline CDR1 reads LGHNA; CDR2 reads YNFKEQ. The CDR3 totals 13 residues. Trimming took 1 base from V and 8 from J, leaving 11 bases between them. DNA for the CDR3: TGTGCCAGCAGCCAAGCCCCGACAAGCGAAGCTTTCTTT. It is translated as CASSQAPTSEAFF.

The chain carries TRBV6-6 and TRBJ1-3; a weak D match, TRBD1 (5 bases). CDR1 and CDR2 (germline): MNHNY, SVGAGI (reference sequence). Trimming took off 4 bases at V and 4 bases at J, with 8 bases between the two ends. This CDR3 is 13 amino acids long. The DNA of the CDR3 is TGTGCCAGCAGTTCGGGGGGAGGAAACACCATATATTTT. Translating gives CASSSGGGNTIYF.

The genes are TRBV7-9 and TRBJ2-4; D remains unclear. V was pared by 5 bases and J by 1 base, with 12 bases between. The CDR3 is 15 amino acids. In germline, CDR1 is SEHNR, CDR2 FQNEAQ (reference sequence). CDR3 protein: CASSAAGRAKNIQYF. The CDR3 region has the DNA TGTGCCAGCAGCGCGGCCGGTAGGGCCAAAAACATTCAGTACTTC.

CDR3 region: CASAPELRTDTQYF. The DNA of the CDR3 is TGTGCCAGCGCCCCGGAGTTACGCACAGATACGCAGTATTTT. The chain has TRBV6-5 and TRBJ2-3; D not resolved. In germline, CDR1 is MNHEY, CDR2 SVGAGI. The CDR3 is 14 residues long. V lost 8 bases, J lost 1 base, and 13 bases lay in between.

The chain combines TRBV9 with TRBJ2-3, with TRBD2 matching over 7 bases. The germline gives CDR1 SGDLS, CDR2 YYNGEE. The CDR3 totals 15 residues. Trimming cost V 4 bases and J 2 bases; bases outside gene matches: 7. The DNA of the CDR3 is TGTGCCAGCAGCCTGCGGACTAGTGACACAGATACGCAGTATTTT. Its protein is CASSLRTSDTDTQYF.

This clone was seen once. The V gene is TRBV10-1, the J gene TRBJ2-1; weak D call: TRBD2 (5 bases). Germline loops: CDR1 WNHNN, CDR2 SYGVQD (reference sequence). The CDR3 is made up of 17 amino acids. Trimming stripped 0 bases from V and 2 bases from J, with 14 bases between. The CDR3 sequence is CASSESGSGRAYNEQFF. The CDR3 nucleotides are TGCGCCAGCAGTGAGTCGGGAAGCGGTCGCGCCTACAATGAGCAGTTCTTC.

In DNA, the CDR3 is TGCAGCGTTGATAGCAGGGGGCAAGGAAACACCATATATTTT. It specifies CSVDSRGQGNTIYF. The chain recombines TRBV29-1 with TRBJ1-3, with TRBD1 matching 8 bases. CDR3 size: 14 residues. Trimming at V came to 3 bases and at J to 4 bases, leaving 5 bases not matched to a gene. Germline CDR1 and CDR2: SQVTM and ANQGSEA. The whole variable domain, remainder taken from reference TRBV29-1 and TRBJ1-3, is SAVISQKPSRDICQRGTSLTIQCQVDSQVTMMFWYRQQPGQSLTLIATANQGSEATYESGFVIDKFPISRPNLTFSTLTVSNMSPEDSSIYLCSVDSRGQGNTIYFGEGSWLTVV.

V and J are TRBV20-1 and TRBJ2-3; D remains ambiguous. Germline loops: CDR1 DFQATT, CDR2 SNEGSKA (reference sequence). The V gene lost 8 bases and the J gene lost 6 bases, with 9 bases spanning the gap. This CDR3 has 10 amino acids. In DNA form, the CDR3 reads TGCAGTCGAGGAGTGGATACGCAGTATTTT. The encoded protein is CSRGVDTQYF.

This chain uses TRBV18 with TRBJ1-4, with D uncertain. The germline V gene encodes CDR1 KGHSH and CDR2 LQKENI. The CDR3 covers 15 residues. V was pared by 1 base and J by 0 bases, with 6 bases between. CDR3 coding DNA: TGTGCCAGCTCACCACGGGCAACAACTAATGAAAAACTGTTTTTT. Translated: CASSPRATTNEKLFF.

This clone was counted only a few times. V usage is TRBV30 and J usage is TRBJ2-1; 8 bases match TRBD2. This CDR3 has 18 residues. The V gene's germline CDR1 is GTSNPN and CDR2 SVGIG (reference sequence). Germline trimming cut 2 bases from V and 7 bases from J; bases unmatched to any gene: 19. The DNA for the CDR3 is TGTGCCTGGAGTCGGAGGGGTTCGGCGGGAGGCAGATCAAATGAGCAGTTCTTC. The encoded protein is CAWSRRGSAGGRSNEQFF.

CDR3 nucleotide sequence: TGTGCCAGCAGCACTAGCGAGGATGTCCACGAGCAGTACTTC. It codes for CASSTSEDVHEQYF. The chain carries TRBV6-6 and TRBJ2-7; TRBD2 agrees at 7 bases. CDR1 is MNHNY and CDR2 is SVGAGI in the germline V gene (reference sequence). V shed 6 bases and J 5 bases; nucleotides not matched to a gene: 10. This CDR3 contains 14 residues.

The chain carries TRBV2 and TRBJ1-3; a weak D match, TRBD1 (6 bases). The CDR3 extends over 14 amino acids. V was trimmed by 6 bases and J by 4 bases, leaving 13 bases between them. Germline CDR1 and CDR2: SNHLY and FYNNEI. The DNA of the CDR3 is TGTGCCAGCAGGGTGCTTGGGGGCGGAAACACCATATATTTT. This sequence encodes CASRVLGGGNTIYF.

The V and J genes are TRBV10-2 and TRBJ2-7, with TRBD1 matching 7 bases. The CDR3 covers 16 residues. Germline-derived CDR1 and CDR2 are WSHSY and SAAADI. The J segment lost 2 bases and the V segment lost 6 bases, leaving 13 bases of the junction unmatched. The chain's CDR3 is CASRNNVGDSTYEQYF. CDR3 coding DNA: TGCGCCAGCAGGAACAATGTGGGGGACAGTACCTACGAGCAGTACTTC.

The chain combines TRBV27 with TRBJ2-1; 11 bases agree with TRBD2. The CDR3 sequence is 18 residues long. Per germline, CDR1 MNHEY and CDR2 SMNVEV (reference sequence). J lost 7 bases, V lost 2 bases, and 13 bases had no gene match. The CDR3 region has the DNA TGTGCCAGCAGTTTAACACTAGCGGGAGATGTGCGTAGGAATGAGCAGTTCTTC. Translating gives CASSLTLAGDVRRNEQFF.